The sequence of this T cell receptor beta chain was determined in a study of T cells in Graves' hyperthyroidism and ophthalmopathy. Amplified regions were TCR beta CDR3 sequences from RNA transcripts. First-round RT-PCR with HTBI primers amplified the TCR CDR3 region. TCRdb re-called the multiplex PCR reads with MiXCR, one entry per CDR3 protein. The table records about 640,000 distinct CDR3 sequences, approximately 15% of them present only once. The clonotype was recovered from a woman in her 50s with Graves' ophthalmopathy. The material sequenced was blood.

DNA for the CDR3: TGTGCCAGCAGTAACAGGGATAGTGGCGGGGAGCTGTTTTTT. It encodes CASSNRDSGGELFF. The chain carries TRBV6-5 and TRBJ2-2; D may be TRBD1 (6 bases). Trimming took 5 bases from V and 7 from J, leaving 14 bases between them. Germline CDR1 MNHEY, CDR2 SVGAGI. There are 14 residues in the CDR3.